These T cell receptor beta chains were read from a single sample in a study of a mutant IDH1 vaccine in newly diagnosed glioma. Only in-frame clones appear in the TCRdb table, and some are missing; sequencing was by immunoSEQ multiplex PCR. The table lists some 60,000 clones, 80% to 95% of them singletons. The sequenced sample was PBMCs, obtained from a glioma patient treated with radiotherapy, temozolomide or both. These receptors all come from a man aged 45 to 65 with glioma. Each CDR3 is given without its conserved first and last residue. Clone size is shown for a subset of rows, as once, few, many or a class of expanded clone.

NA	TRBV4-1	NA	ASSHYSLSSYEQY
NA	TRBV19	TRBJ2-3	ASSTGTSELTDTQY
few	TRBV10-2	TRBJ1-1	ASSRGALYTEAF
NA	TRBV5-4	TRBJ2-5	ASSSSGETQY
NA	TRBV18	TRBJ2-7	ASSPFPGYEQY
NA	TRBV5-5	TRBJ2-1	ASSPRTSGGLNEQF
NA	TRBV5-1	TRBJ2-3	ASSLRPPDTQY
NA	TRBV7-8	TRBJ2-3	ASSLDTGRTDTQY
few	TRBV29-1	TRBJ2-1	SVERGYNEQF
NA	TRBV29-1	TRBJ2-1	SVEASGGSYNEQF
NA	TRBV6-6	TRBJ1-1	ASSYSTGGAF
NA	TRBV28	TRBJ1-2	ASTEVGRGSYGYT
NA	TRBV27	TRBJ1-1	ASRLDRLGLTEAF
NA	TRBV7-9	TRBJ2-1	ASSSAGTGLNEQF
NA	TRBV18	TRBJ2-7	ASSPPSTLDEQY
NA	TRBV4-3	TRBJ2-2	ASSQAGGLNTGELF
NA	TRBV19	TRBJ2-5	ASSTPVTGGRETQY
NA	TRBV7-9	TRBJ1-2	ASSLTVGQGYGYT
NA	TRBV4-3	TRBJ2-3	ASSQVGTDTQY
NA	TRBV19	TRBJ2-5	ASSIGTGVETQY
NA	TRBV4-1	TRBJ2-5	ASSPQGRIGETQY
NA	TRBV5-5	TRBJ2-7	ASSLASSYEQY
NA	TRBV25-1	TRBJ2-1	ASSETVGGDEQF
NA	TRBV11-3	TRBJ1-1	ASSVGSSPSRAF